The 30 T cell receptor beta chains listed next were all sequenced from one sample in a study of T cell repertoires in cytomegalovirus infection. TCRdb reanalysed the reads using MiXCR and keeps one entry per CDR3 protein. The sample lists some 390,000 distinct CDR3 sequences; roughly 20% were seen once. The sequenced material came from PBMCs. These receptor sequences come from a human donor in good health (CMV status not recorded). Some clones in this sample may be carry-over from other donors' samples.

This clonotype came up many times. DNA of the CDR3: TGTGCCAGCAGCTTTGACAGGAGGAAAAGCAATCAGCCCCAGCATTTT. Residues: CASSFDRRKSNQPQHF. This rearrangement joins TRBV7-8 to TRBJ1-5; D is perhaps TRBD1 (6 bases). Germline CDR1 is SGHVS and CDR2 is FQNEAQ. Trimming pared 3 bases from V and 1 base from J, leaving 13 bases between. This CDR3 is 16 amino acids long.

The chain uses TRBV7-2 and TRBJ2-7; no reliable D call. Germline V gene lookup returns CDR1 SGHTA and CDR2 FQGNSA. This CDR3 is built from 13 residues. V was cut by 1 base and J by 5 bases, with 9 bases left in between. Here the CDR3 reads CASSLVKGNEQYF. The CDR3 DNA reads as TGTGCCAGCAGCTTAGTGAAAGGGAACGAGCAGTACTTC.

This clonotype was recorded many times. The chain couples TRBV2 to TRBJ1-4; D unclear. The CDR3 contains 14 residues. The V end was cut by 10 bases, the J end by 0 bases, with 12 bases between. Germline V gene data show CDR1 as SNHLY and CDR2 as FYNNEI. The chain's CDR3 is CATRRRTTNEKLFF. The CDR3 DNA follows: TGTGCCACTCGGAGACGAACAACTAATGAAAAACTGTTTTTT.

DNA of the CDR3: TGCAGTGCTAGACCTCAAGGGGCCAACGTCCTGACTTTC. Its protein product is CSARPQGANVLTF. The chain recombines TRBV20-1 with TRBJ2-6; D is ambiguous. CDR1 and CDR2 (germline): DFQATT, SNEGSKA (reference sequence). The ends were cut back, 2 bases at V and 4 bases at J, with 6 bases in the middle. This CDR3 is built from 13 residues.

V and J are TRBV20-1 and TRBJ2-3; 9 bases are a match to TRBD2. V trimming: 0 bases; J trimming: 5 bases; junction bases outside the gene matches: 9. Germline CDR1 and CDR2: DFQATT and SNEGSKA (reference sequence). The CDR3 contains 16 residues. CDR3 bases: TGCAGTGCTAGAGATCTGAGCGGGGGGCCTCAAGATACGCAGTATTTT. Translating gives CSARDLSGGPQDTQYF.

This clonotype was counted ten times or more. Here the CDR3 DNA reads TGTGCCAGCAGCTTATGGGCAGGGGGCGTCACAGATACGCAGTATTTT. Translated, it gives CASSLWAGGVTDTQYF. The chain has TRBV7-2 and TRBJ2-3, with TRBD1 matching 8 bases. V trimming: 2 bases; J trimming: 2 bases; junction bases outside the gene matches: 6. Germline CDR1 reads SGHTA; CDR2 reads FQGNSA. The CDR3 runs to 16 residues.

V usage is TRBV20-1 and J usage is TRBJ1-2, with 8 nucleotides matching TRBD1. The J segment lost 3 bases and the V segment lost 4 bases, leaving 7 bases of the junction unmatched. In germline, CDR1 is DFQATT, CDR2 SNEGSKA (reference sequence). This CDR3 is built from 14 residues. CDR3 protein: CSATQGGIDYGYTF. As DNA, the CDR3 is TGCAGTGCTACACAGGGGGGTATTGACTATGGCTACACCTTC.

This clonotype has ten or more counts. The genes are TRBV7-2 and TRBJ2-7, with TRBD1 matching over 9 bases. The length of the CDR3 is 15 residues. V lost 0 bases and J lost 5; bases outside the gene matches: 5. Germline-derived CDR1 and CDR2 are SGHTA and FQGNSA. The CDR3 is CASSLAGQGVHEQYV. As DNA, the CDR3 is TGTGCCAGCAGCTTAGCGGGACAGGGTGTCCACGAGCAGTACGTC.

This clonotype was counted only a few times. The chain recombines TRBV7-2 with TRBJ2-1; D uncertain. This CDR3 region has 11 residues. Germline V gene data show CDR1 as SGHTA and CDR2 as FQGNSA. V lost 7 bases to trimming and J lost 6 bases, with 7 bases between them. The CDR3 coding sequence is TGTGCCAGCAAGTGGGTCAATGAGCAGTTCTTC. Its translation is CASKWVNEQFF.

This clonotype was observed many times. The J gene is TRBJ1-1, the V gene TRBV6-5; D is unresolved. There are 15 residues in the CDR3. Trimming removed 0 bases at V and 1 base at J, with 9 bases between. Per germline, CDR1 MNHEY and CDR2 SVGAGI. The CDR3 here is CASSYSILANTEAFF. The CDR3 DNA follows: TGTGCCAGCAGTTACTCGATTTTGGCGAACACTGAAGCTTTCTTT.

The count of this clonotype is one. V usage is TRBV20-1 and J usage is TRBJ1-5, with D perhaps matching TRBD1 (5 bases). This CDR3 has 12 amino acids. Trimming cost V 6 bases and J 5 bases, with 11 bases left between them. Germline loops: CDR1 DFQATT, CDR2 SNEGSKA (reference sequence). The CDR3 protein is CSARRGDQPQHF. CDR3 coding DNA: TGCAGTGCCAGGCGGGGGGATCAGCCCCAGCATTTT.

There are a few counts of this clonotype. This chain joins TRBV2 and TRBJ1-1; D not resolved. V was cut by 7 bases and J by 1 base, with 13 bases left in between. The germline V gene encodes CDR1 SNHLY and CDR2 FYNNEI. CDR3 length: 14 residues. This chain's CDR3 is CASITEITNTEAFF. The CDR3, as DNA: TGTGCCAGCATCACAGAAATCACGAACACTGAAGCTTTCTTT.

V gene TRBV5-1 combines with J gene TRBJ1-2; D gene ambiguous. The V end lost 2 bases, the J end lost 6 bases, and 11 bases lay between the germline ends. The germline gives CDR1 SGHRS, CDR2 YFSETQ. The CDR3 consists of 13 residues. Here the CDR3 reads CASSFSPSDGYTF. In DNA form, the CDR3 reads TGCGCCAGCAGCTTTTCGCCCTCAGATGGCTACACCTTC.

The chain recombines TRBV7-9 with TRBJ1-5; 10 bases map to TRBD1. CDR1 and CDR2 from the germline V gene are SEHNR and FQNEAQ (reference sequence). Trimming removed 5 bases from V and 0 bases from J; junction bases left unmatched: 7. The CDR3 has 17 residues. The CDR3: CASSVGQGSYSNQPQHF. CDR3 in DNA: TGTGCCAGCAGCGTGGGACAGGGGTCCTATAGCAATCAGCCCCAGCATTTT.

This clonotype has a count of ten or more. The chain is built from TRBV7-6 and TRBJ1-6; D unclear. CDR1 and CDR2 from the germline V gene are SGHVS and FNYEAQ. V lost 4 bases to trimming and J lost 0 bases, with 4 bases between them. The CDR3 is 14 residues long. CDR3 protein: CASSSRSYNSPLHF. The DNA for the CDR3 is TGTGCCAGCAGCTCTCGCTCCTATAATTCACCCCTCCACTTT.

As for this clonotype: Just one base apart from a much larger clone, this may be a read error. The J gene is TRBJ2-1, the V gene TRBV19; 9 nucleotides align to TRBD1. CDR1 LNHDA and CDR2 SQIVND come from the germline V gene (reference sequence). The CDR3 consists of 14 residues. The V and J ends lost 7 bases and 10 bases, in that order; junction bases with no gene match: 11. The CDR3 nucleotides are TGTGCCAGTAACACTACGGGACAGGGCGGCGAGCAGTTCTTC. As protein: CASNTTGQGGEQFF.

The rearrangement uses TRBV7-2 and TRBJ2-7, with TRBD2 matching 10 bases. The trim removed 5 bases at V and 0 bases at J, leaving 4 bases unmatched. The CDR3 is 15 residues long. CDR1 is SGHTA, CDR2 FQGNSA, per germline. As DNA, the CDR3 is TGTGCCAGCAGCATCTCTAGCGGGAGCTCCTACGAGCAGTACTTC. Amino acids: CASSISSGSSYEQYF.

This clonotype was detected a few times. The rearrangement uses TRBV4-2 and TRBJ2-7, with TRBD1 identical over 7 bases. This CDR3 spans 14 amino acids. The V gene end was trimmed by 6 bases and the J gene end by 3 bases; junction bases not matched to a gene: 8. CDR1 and CDR2 (germline): LGHNA, YNFKEQ. The CDR3 DNA reads as TGTGCCAGCAGTGCCGGGACAGCAAGCTACGAGCAGTACTTC. It codes for CASSAGTASYEQYF.

The chain uses TRBV5-6 and TRBJ1-3, with TRBD1 matching 7 bases. The CDR3 length is 13 residues. Losses at the gene ends were 0 bases for V and 8 bases for J; bases not matched to a gene: 2. The germline gives CDR1 SGHDT, CDR2 YYEEEE. The CDR3 bases are TGTGCCAGCAGCTTGGACAGGGGACACACCATATATTTT. Encoded protein: CASSLDRGHTIYF.

This clonotype was seen more than once but under ten times. The chain carries TRBV5-4 and TRBJ2-3; TRBD1 matches at 12 bases. Germline V CDR1 and CDR2: SGHNT, YYREEE (reference sequence). J gave up 4 bases and V 3 bases, and 9 bases lay outside the gene matches. CDR3 length equals 17 residues. The CDR3 DNA reads TGTGCCAGCAGCTCGCCCGGGACAGGGGGCGCGGCAGATACGCAGTATTTT. It encodes CASSSPGTGGAADTQYF.

The chain uses TRBV7-9 and TRBJ1-4; D may be TRBD1 (6 bases). CDR1 SEHNR and CDR2 FQNEAQ come from the germline V gene (reference sequence). V lost 4 bases, J lost 5 bases, and 17 bases lay in between. CDR3 length: 16 residues. CDR3 residues: CASSSDQVGANEKLFF. DNA of the CDR3: TGTGCCAGCAGCTCCGACCAGGTGGGGGCAAATGAAAAACTGTTTTTT.

The rearrangement joins TRBV7-9 to TRBJ1-5; no clear D gene. The V gene's germline CDR1 is SEHNR and CDR2 FQNEAQ (reference sequence). The CDR3 is made up of 15 amino acids. With 1 base removed from V and 0 bases from J, the gap between germline ends came to 7 bases. CDR3 DNA: TGTGCCAGCAGCTTAGGGGTACATAGCAATCAGCCCCAGCATTTT. Protein: CASSLGVHSNQPQHF.

The table lists this clonotype with a few counts. The rearrangement uses TRBV18 and TRBJ2-1; 8 bases are a match to TRBD2. With 0 bases clipped from V and 3 bases from J, the junction kept 7 bases outside the gene matches. The CDR3 is 17 residues long. Germline-derived CDR1 and CDR2 are KGHSH and LQKENI. The CDR3 reads CASSPPGSGGLYNEQFF. The DNA of the CDR3 is TGTGCCAGCTCACCACCGGGAAGCGGGGGTCTCTACAATGAGCAGTTCTTC.

The rearrangement joins TRBV6-2 or TRBV6-3 to TRBJ2-2; D unclear. The germline V and J ends were trimmed by 6 bases and 6 bases, with 14 bases remaining between them. Germline-derived CDR1 and CDR2 are MNHEY and SVGEGT. This CDR3 has 14 residues. CDR3: CASRGLLVAGELFF. DNA for the CDR3: TGTGCCAGCAGGGGCCTTCTAGTCGCCGGGGAGCTGTTTTTT.

About this clonotype itself: It may be a read error: a sequence one base away is much more abundant. This rearrangement joins TRBV9 to TRBJ2-5, with D tentatively TRBD1 or TRBD2 (6 bases each). Germline loops: CDR1 SGDLS, CDR2 YYNGEE. CDR3 size: 14 residues. The CDR3 region is CVSSAGHLQETQYF. CDR3 sequence (DNA): TGTGTCAGCAGCGCGGGACATTTGCAAGAGACCCAGTACTTC.

This clonotype was detected many times. The J gene is TRBJ2-7, the V gene TRBV7-8; 8 bases align to TRBD2. Germline V CDR1 and CDR2: SGHVS, FQNEAQ. The CDR3 loop spans 16 amino acids. Trimming took 1 base from V and 3 from J; bases not matched to a gene: 8. The CDR3 sequence is CASSLEGGSGGYEQYF. The CDR3 DNA reads as TGTGCCAGCAGCTTAGAGGGCGGGAGCGGGGGCTACGAGCAGTACTTC. The complete variable domain, with remaining parts taken from reference TRBV7-8 and TRBJ2-7, reads GAGVSQSPRYKVAKRGQDVALRCDPISGHVSLFWYQQALGQGPEFLTYFQNEAQLDKSGLPSDRFFAERPEGSVSTLKIQRTQQEDSAVYLCASSLEGGSGGYEQYFGPGTRLTVT.

The rearrangement links TRBV28 to TRBJ2-7; D gene uncertain. CDR1 and CDR2 from the germline V gene are MDHEN and SYDVKM. Trimming shortened V by 3 bases and J by 0 bases, and 9 bases separated the two germline ends. CDR3 size: 14 residues. The CDR3 reads CASSLGSLSYEQYF. CDR3 bases: TGTGCCAGCAGTTTGGGCAGTCTCTCCTACGAGCAGTACTTC.

The V gene is TRBV20-1, the J gene TRBJ2-3; D is uncertain. V was trimmed by 0 bases and J by 3 bases, leaving 13 bases between them. The CDR3 loop spans 15 amino acids. Germline V lookup: CDR1 DFQATT, CDR2 SNEGSKA (reference sequence). CDR3 coding DNA: TGCAGTGCTAGAGATCCCGGACGGATGACAGATACGCAGTATTTT. It codes for CSARDPGRMTDTQYF.

This sequence joins TRBV4-2 and TRBJ1-6; 9 bases map to TRBD1. The CDR3 sequence is 15 residues long. Germline V gene sequence: CDR1 LGHNA, CDR2 YNFKEQ. V lost 0 bases, J lost 10 bases, and 4 bases stayed unmatched. CDR3 sequence: CASSQEGQGNSPLHF. CDR3 nucleotide sequence: TGTGCCAGCAGCCAAGAGGGACAGGGTAACTCACCCCTCCACTTT.

V gene TRBV12-3 or TRBV12-4 combines with J gene TRBJ1-1; 9 bases agree with TRBD1. The CDR3 extends over 16 amino acids. Trimming removed 2 bases from V and 4 bases from J; junction bases left unmatched: 8. As DNA, the CDR3 is TGTGCCAGCAGTTTATTGGGACAGGGAGTTAGCACTGAAGCTTTCTTT. It yields the protein CASSLLGQGVSTEAFF.